Listed here are 8 T cell receptor beta chains from one sample, sequenced in a study of vaccination effects on CD4 cells after COVID-19. Generated by immunoSEQ multiplex PCR, the TCRdb table keeps only in-frame clones and is missing some. The sample consists of roughly 21,000 clones, 73% of them appearing once. Under the ViraFEST assay, PBMC were stimulated with viral peptide pools so that antigen-specific CD4+ T cells expanded. Sequencing was performed afterwards. Cells that had been cultured for 9 to 10 days were the source of isolated CD4+ T cells. People in the vaccine group had not been infected with SARS-CoV-2 before, and their nucleocapsid antibodies were negative. The antigens of these receptors remain unknown. The sequencing here drew on CD4+ T cells from PBMCs cultured with HCoV-NL63 spike peptides, taken before COVID-19 vaccination. The receptors were sampled from a human donor who received a COVID-19 vaccine.

This rearrangement joins TRBV11-3 to TRBJ2-1; TRBD2 matches 10 bases. The CDR3 runs to 16 residues. Looked up from germline, CDR1 is SGHNT and CDR2 is YENEEA. V shed 2 bases and J 6 bases; nucleotides not matched to a gene: 7. CDR3 sequence: CASSLRGGLAFNEQFF. DNA of the CDR3: TGTGCCAGCAGCTTACGAGGGGGACTAGCGTTCAATGAGCAGTTCTTC.

This clone was observed a single time. The CDR3 region is CASSLDRDSYTEAFF. CDR3 DNA sequence: TGTGCCAGCAGCCTGGACAGGGACTCCTACACTGAAGCTTTCTTT. The rearrangement joins TRBV11-2 to TRBJ1-1, with TRBD1 identical over 8 bases. With 5 bases clipped from V and 3 bases from J, the junction kept 8 bases outside the gene matches. This CDR3 comprises 15 residues. The germline V gene encodes CDR1 SGHAT and CDR2 FQNNGV.

The chain carries TRBV6-1 and TRBJ2-3; perhaps TRBD1 as D (6 bases). Germline V CDR1 and CDR2: MNHNS, SASEGT. This CDR3 is built from 14 residues. V lost 3 bases to trimming and J lost 6 bases, with 13 bases between them. The CDR3 loop reads CASSEAGVVDTQYF. CDR3 nucleotides: TGTGCCAGCAGTGAGGCAGGGGTGGTTGATACGCAGTATTTT.

By its share, this clone is medium-sized (0.01 to 0.1%). This chain links TRBV18 with TRBJ1-2; weak D call: TRBD1 (6 bases). Trimming shortened V by 6 bases and J by 7 bases, and 21 bases separated the two germline ends. The CDR3 consists of 15 residues. Germline lookup yields CDR1 KGHSH and CDR2 LQKENI. CDR3 region: CASSATGTPAGGYTF. The CDR3 DNA follows: TGTGCCAGCTCGGCGACCGGGACACCGGCGGGTGGCTACACCTTC.

This clone was picked up a small number of times. The chain employs TRBV14 and TRBJ1-1, with D uncertain. Germline-derived CDR1 and CDR2 are SGHDN and FVKESK. V was trimmed by 3 bases and J by 1 base, leaving 9 bases between them. The CDR3 loop spans 14 amino acids. CDR3 DNA sequence: TGTGCCAGCAGCCAGTTGAACAGGAACACTGAAGCTTTCTTT. It yields the protein CASSQLNRNTEAFF.

The V and J genes are TRBV11-2 and TRBJ1-1; D is unclear. Germline CDR1 SGHAT, CDR2 FQNNGV. V was trimmed by 0 bases and J by 1 base, leaving 9 bases between them. This CDR3 has 15 amino acids. The CDR3: CASSLDPSSNTEAFF. The DNA for the CDR3 is TGTGCCAGCAGCTTAGATCCAAGCTCGAACACTGAAGCTTTCTTT.

The chain has TRBV7-2 and TRBJ2-7, with 9 bases aligning to TRBD1. Trimming took 5 bases from V and 0 from J; bases not matched to a gene: 8. The CDR3 runs to 16 residues. Germline CDR1 SGHTA, CDR2 FQGNSA. DNA of the CDR3: TGTGCCAGCAGCCAGACAGGGGGAACAAGCTCCTACGAGCAGTACTTC. Protein sequence: CASSQTGGTSSYEQYF.

This clone was seen more than once but under ten times. The rearrangement uses TRBV24-1 and TRBJ2-7; the D gene could be TRBD1 or TRBD2 (6 bases each). Trimming cost V 4 bases and J 7 bases, with 10 bases left between them. Germline assignment: CDR1 KGHDR and CDR2 SFDVKD. The CDR3 is made up of 12 amino acids. In DNA, the CDR3 is TGTGCCACCAGTGACGGGGGCCGGGAGCAGTACTTC. Translation: CATSDGGREQYF.